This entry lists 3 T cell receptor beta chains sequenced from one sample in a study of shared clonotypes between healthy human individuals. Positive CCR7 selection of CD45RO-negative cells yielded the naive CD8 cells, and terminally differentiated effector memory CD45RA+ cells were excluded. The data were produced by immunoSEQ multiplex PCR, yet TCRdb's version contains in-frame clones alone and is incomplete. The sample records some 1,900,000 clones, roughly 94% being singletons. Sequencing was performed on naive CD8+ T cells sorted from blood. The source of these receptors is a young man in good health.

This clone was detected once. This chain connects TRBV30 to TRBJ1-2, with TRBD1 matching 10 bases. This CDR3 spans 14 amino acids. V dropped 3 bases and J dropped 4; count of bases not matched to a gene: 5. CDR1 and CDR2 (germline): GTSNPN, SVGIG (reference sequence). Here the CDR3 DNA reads TGTGCCTGGAGGACGACAGGGGGCGGCTATGGCTACACCTTC. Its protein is CAWRTTGGGYGYTF.

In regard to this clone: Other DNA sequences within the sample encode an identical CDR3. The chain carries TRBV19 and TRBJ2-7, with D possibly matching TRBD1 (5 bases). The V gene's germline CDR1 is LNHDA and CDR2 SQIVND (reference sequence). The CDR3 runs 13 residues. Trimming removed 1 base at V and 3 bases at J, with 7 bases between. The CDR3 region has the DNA TGTGCCAGTAGTATAGCCGACAGCTACGAGCAGTACTTC. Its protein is CASSIADSYEQYF.

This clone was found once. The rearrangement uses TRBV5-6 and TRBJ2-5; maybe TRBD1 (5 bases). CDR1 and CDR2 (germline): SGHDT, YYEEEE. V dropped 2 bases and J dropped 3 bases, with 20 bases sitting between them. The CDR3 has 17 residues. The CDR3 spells CASSFWGKGVLEETQYF. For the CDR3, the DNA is TGTGCCAGCAGCTTTTGGGGAAAAGGGGTGCTGGAAGAGACCCAGTACTTC. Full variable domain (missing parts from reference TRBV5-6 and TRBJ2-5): DAGVTQSPTHLIKTRGQQVTLRCSPKSGHDTVSWYQQALGQGPQFIFQYYEEEERQRGNFPDRFSGHQFPNYSSELNVNALLLGDSALYLCASSFWGKGVLEETQYFGPGTRLLVL.